These 2 T cell receptor beta chains were all obtained from the same sample, sequenced in a study of blood T cells in healthy people across ages. The authors ran a second PCR of roughly 6 to 11 cycles using a sample-barcoded 5' primer and a J-beta primer mix. In TCRdb, the 5' RACE reads were re-called with MiXCR into one record per CDR3 protein. The sample consists of about 570,000 distinct CDR3 sequences, about 26% of them appearing once. These data were also reused for a study on T cells of mothers and their children.

The sample was blood. The receptors come from a boy younger than 10 in good health.

The chain uses TRBV7-7 and TRBJ2-5; TRBD1 or TRBD2 may be the D gene (6 bases each). CDR3 size: 15 residues. V lost 4 bases, J lost 5 bases, and 17 bases lay in between. From germline, CDR1 is SSHAT and CDR2 FNYEAQ (reference sequence). CDR3 coding DNA: TGTGCCAGCAGCTCCAAGCCGAAAGGGGGGGAGACCCAGTACTTC. Translating gives CASSSKPKGGETQYF.

This clonotype came up a few times. This chain uses TRBV15 with TRBJ2-5; the match to TRBD2 covers 10 bases. Germline trimming cut 5 bases from V and 3 bases from J; bases unmatched to any gene: 12. CDR1 is LNHNV, CDR2 YYDKDF, per germline (reference sequence). The CDR3 contains 17 residues. Here the CDR3 DNA reads TGTGCCACCAGCGGGAGGGTTAGCGGGAGGCGAAAAGAGACCCAGTACTTC. It translates to CATSGRVSGRRKETQYF.